This TCR beta chain came from a study of blood T cell repertoires in COVID-19. For the study at large: The United States, Italy and Spain supplied acute and convalescent COVID-19 samples. From T cells, B-cell-depleted T cells, or PBMCs came the material, which was cDNA or gDNA.

This clone was found once. Living in 20 to 30 US areas, the participants were between roughly 18 and 89 years of age. Participants reported their clinical history, and cohort assignment relied on those reports. Assay used: immunoSEQ multiplex PCR; TCRdb lists only in-frame clones, some missing. The sample consists of roughly 360,000 clones, about four fifths of them appearing once. The sample consisted of PBMCs or T cells enriched from blood (not recorded which). The source of this sequence is a woman aged 45-65 years who had recovered from COVID-19.

The CDR3 loop reads CAVRVTSGGNYEQYF. CDR3 sequence (DNA): TGTGCCGTTCGTGTCACTAGCGGGGGGAATTACGAGCAGTACTTC. The chain carries TRBV30 and TRBJ2-7; 12 bases align to TRBD2. CDR1 and CDR2 from the germline V gene are GTSNPN and SVGIG (reference sequence). CDR3 length: 15 residues. V dropped 8 bases and J dropped 4; count of bases not matched to a gene: 12.